The clone carrying this T cell receptor (beta chain) was detected a few times. The antigen is undetermined. Germline V gene lookup returns CDR1 MNHNY and CDR2 SVGAGI (reference sequence). This CDR3 contains 14 residues. The germline V and J ends were trimmed by 6 bases and 0 bases, with 9 bases remaining between them. The entry originates in a study of blood T cells in healthy people across ages. Study-wide findings and caveats: Researchers deemed the diversity estimates from one million T cells underestimates. Both higher diversity and more naive CD4+ cells marked long-lived donors when set against aged donors. A roughly linear age-dependent decrease characterized TCR beta diversity per million T cells.

Isolated per sample were at least 6.5 million PBMCs. Using a J-beta primer mix together with a sample-barcoded 5' primer, a second PCR was run for roughly 6 to 12 cycles. TCRdb used MiXCR to reprocess the 5' RACE reads, holding one entry per CDR3 protein. The sample shows 500,000 to 600,000 distinct CDR3 sequences, approximately 25% of them seen only once. J is TRBJ2-1 and V is TRBV6-6; TRBD1 is a possible D gene (6 bases). The sequencing input was blood. This clonotype was obtained from a woman between 70 and 85 years old in good health. In DNA form, the CDR3 reads TGTGCCAGCAGGGGGGCTCCCTCCTACAATGAGCAGTTCTTC. This codes for CASRGAPSYNEQFF.